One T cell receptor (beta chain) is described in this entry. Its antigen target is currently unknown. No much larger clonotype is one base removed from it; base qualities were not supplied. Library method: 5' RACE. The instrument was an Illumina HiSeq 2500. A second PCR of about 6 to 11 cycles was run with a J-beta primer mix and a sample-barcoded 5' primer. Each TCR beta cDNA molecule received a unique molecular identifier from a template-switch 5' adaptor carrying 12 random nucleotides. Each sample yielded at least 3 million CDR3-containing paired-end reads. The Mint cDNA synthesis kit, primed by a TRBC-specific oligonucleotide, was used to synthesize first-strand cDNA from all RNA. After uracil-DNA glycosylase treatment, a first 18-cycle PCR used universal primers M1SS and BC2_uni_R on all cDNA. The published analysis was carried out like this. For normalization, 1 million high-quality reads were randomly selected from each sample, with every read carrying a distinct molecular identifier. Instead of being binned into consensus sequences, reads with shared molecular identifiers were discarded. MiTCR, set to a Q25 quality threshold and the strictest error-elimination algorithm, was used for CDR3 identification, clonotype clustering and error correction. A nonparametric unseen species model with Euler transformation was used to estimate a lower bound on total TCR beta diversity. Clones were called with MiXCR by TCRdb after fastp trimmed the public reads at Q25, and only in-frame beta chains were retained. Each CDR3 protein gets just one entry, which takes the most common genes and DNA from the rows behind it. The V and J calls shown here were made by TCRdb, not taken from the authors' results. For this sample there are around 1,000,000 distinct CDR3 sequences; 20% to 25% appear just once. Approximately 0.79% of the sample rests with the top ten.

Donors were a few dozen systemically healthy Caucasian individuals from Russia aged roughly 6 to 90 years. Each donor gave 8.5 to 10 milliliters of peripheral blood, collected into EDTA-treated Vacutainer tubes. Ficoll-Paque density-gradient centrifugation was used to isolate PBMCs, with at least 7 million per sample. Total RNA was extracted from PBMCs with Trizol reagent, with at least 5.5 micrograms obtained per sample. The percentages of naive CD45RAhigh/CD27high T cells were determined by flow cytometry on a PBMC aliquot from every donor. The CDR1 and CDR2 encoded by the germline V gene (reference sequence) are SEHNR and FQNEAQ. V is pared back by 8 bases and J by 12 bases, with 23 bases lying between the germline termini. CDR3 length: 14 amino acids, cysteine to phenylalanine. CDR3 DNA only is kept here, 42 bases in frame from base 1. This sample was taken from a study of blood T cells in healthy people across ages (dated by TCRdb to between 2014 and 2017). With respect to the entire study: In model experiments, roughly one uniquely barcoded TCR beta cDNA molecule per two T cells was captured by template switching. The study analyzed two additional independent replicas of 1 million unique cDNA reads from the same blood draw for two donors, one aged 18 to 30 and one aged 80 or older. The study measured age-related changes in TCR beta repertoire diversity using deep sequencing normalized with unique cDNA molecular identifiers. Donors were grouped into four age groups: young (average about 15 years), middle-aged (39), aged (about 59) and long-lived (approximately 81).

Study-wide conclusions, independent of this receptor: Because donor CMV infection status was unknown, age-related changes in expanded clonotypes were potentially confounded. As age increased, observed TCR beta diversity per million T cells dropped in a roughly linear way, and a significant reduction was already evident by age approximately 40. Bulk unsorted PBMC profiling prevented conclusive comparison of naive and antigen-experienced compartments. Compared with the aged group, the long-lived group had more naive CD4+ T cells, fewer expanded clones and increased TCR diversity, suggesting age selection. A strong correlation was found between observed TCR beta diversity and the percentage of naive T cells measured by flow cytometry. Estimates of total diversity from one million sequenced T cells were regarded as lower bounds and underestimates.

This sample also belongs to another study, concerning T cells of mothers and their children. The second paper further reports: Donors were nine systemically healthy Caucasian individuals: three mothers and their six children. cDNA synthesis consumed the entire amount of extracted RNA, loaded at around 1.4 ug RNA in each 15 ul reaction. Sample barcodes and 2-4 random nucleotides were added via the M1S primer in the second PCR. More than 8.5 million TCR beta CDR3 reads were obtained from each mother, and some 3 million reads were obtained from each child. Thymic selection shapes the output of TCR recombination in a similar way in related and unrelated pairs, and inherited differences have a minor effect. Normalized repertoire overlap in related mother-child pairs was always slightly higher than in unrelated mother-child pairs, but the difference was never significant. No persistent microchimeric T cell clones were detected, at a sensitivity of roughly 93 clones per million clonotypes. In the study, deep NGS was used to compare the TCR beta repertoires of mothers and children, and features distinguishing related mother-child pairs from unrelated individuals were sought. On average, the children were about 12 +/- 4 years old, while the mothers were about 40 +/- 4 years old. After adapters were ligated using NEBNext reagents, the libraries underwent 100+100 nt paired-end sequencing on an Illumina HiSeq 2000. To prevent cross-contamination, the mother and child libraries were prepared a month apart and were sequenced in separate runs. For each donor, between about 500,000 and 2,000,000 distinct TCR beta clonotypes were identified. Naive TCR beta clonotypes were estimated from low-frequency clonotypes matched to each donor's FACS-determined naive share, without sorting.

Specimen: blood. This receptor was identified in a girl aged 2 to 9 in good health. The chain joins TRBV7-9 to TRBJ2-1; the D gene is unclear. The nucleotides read TGTGCCAGCGCCCCTGAGGCAGGTTCGGGCGGGCAGTTCTTC. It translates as CASAPEAGSGGQFF.